This TCR beta chain came from a study of blood T cell repertoires in COVID-19. Germline V lookup: CDR1 SGHTA, CDR2 FQGNSA. Between the trimmed V and J ends, which lost 1 base and 2 bases, there was a span of 5 bases. The CDR3 runs 14 residues. Produced via immunoSEQ multiplex PCR; TCRdb's table is partial and in-frame only. The top ten hold roughly 6.8% of the sample, which has about 75,000 clones, approximately 90% seen once. The sample taken for sequencing was peripheral blood. The clonotype originates from a woman in her 50s with acute or convalescent COVID-19. The V gene is TRBV7-2, the J gene TRBJ2-2, with D hard to call. The CDR3 nucleotides read TGTGCCAGCAGCTTAGTCAGAAACACCGGGGAGCTGTTTTTT. This codes for CASSLVRNTGELFF.